A selection of T cell receptor beta chains follows, all from one sample in a study of T cell responses to AZD1222 COVID-19 vaccine. Measured with immunoSEQ multiplex PCR; TCRdb has only the in-frame clones, and not every one. The data show 60,000 to 75,000 clones, about 80% seen once. The source material was peripheral blood, sampled 28 days after the second AZD1222 dose. The source is an adult who received the AZD1222 COVID-19 vaccine. Both conserved end residues are part of each CDR3. Each record gives: D gene, V gene, J gene, CDR3 protein. The D gene is left open where the match is weak.

D: NA; V: TRBV5-6; J: TRBJ2-1; CDR3: CASSFKTRWGYNEQFF
D: NA; V: TRBV5-1; J: TRBJ1-1; CDR3: CASSLGVTGTEAFF
D: TRBD1; V: TRBV19; J: TRBJ1-5; CDR3: CASCLRGSNQPQHF
D: TRBD1; V: TRBV2; J: TRBJ2-7; CDR3: CASSDVGQDSYEQYF
D: NA; V: TRBV19; J: TRBJ1-5; CDR3: CASSPQAYSNQPQHF
D: NA; V: TRBV12-3/TRBV12-4; J: TRBJ1-2; CDR3: CASSLQGLGYTF
D: NA; V: TRBV3-1/TRBV3-2; J: TRBJ2-5; CDR3: CASSQLEGETQYF
D: NA; V: TRBV6-5; J: TRBJ1-2; CDR3: CASSPPGGPIYGYTF
D: NA; V: TRBV27; J: TRBJ1-1; CDR3: CASRWTANTEAFF
D: NA; V: TRBV5-1; J: TRBJ2-1; CDR3: CASSLGPINEQFF
D: NA; V: TRBV7-9; J: TRBJ1-4; CDR3: CASSPGQGGRRTNEKLFF
D: NA; V: TRBV28; J: TRBJ1-5; CDR3: CASTKAGQPQHF
D: NA; V: TRBV27; J: TRBJ1-5; CDR3: CASRRGGWRNQPQHF
D: NA; V: TRBV10-3; J: TRBJ2-3; CDR3: CAISDERVGGSTDTQYF
D: NA; V: TRBV4-3; J: TRBJ1-2; CDR3: CASSQLHSSDGYTF
D: NA; V: TRBV27; J: TRBJ2-1; CDR3: CASSLGGGYNEQFF
D: NA; V: TRBV5-4; J: TRBJ1-1; CDR3: CASSLAGDTEAFF
D: NA; V: TRBV18; J: TRBJ1-2; CDR3: CASSPAGRNYGYTF
D: NA; V: TRBV5-6; J: TRBJ1-1; CDR3: CASSLIPTGSTEAFF
D: TRBD1; V: TRBV2; J: TRBJ1-2; CDR3: CASSVRDRGLYGYTF
D: NA; V: TRBV19; J: TRBJ1-1; CDR3: CASSIARGVNTEAFF
D: NA; V: TRBV6-5; J: TRBJ2-5; CDR3: CASSTNTGIETQYF
D: TRBD1; V: TRBV10-3; J: TRBJ1-5; CDR3: CATSGQDRNQPQHF
D: NA; V: TRBV4-1; J: TRBJ2-2; CDR3: CATAVQTRVGELFF
D: NA; V: TRBV3-1/TRBV3-2; J: TRBJ1-5; CDR3: CASSPSAGSNQPQHF
D: NA; V: TRBV2; J: TRBJ2-7; CDR3: CASYNQIDRNYEQYF
D: TRBD1; V: TRBV6-1; J: TRBJ1-2; CDR3: CASSEIDRVNGYTF
D: NA; V: TRBV4-3; J: TRBJ1-6; CDR3: CASSQEAPTVYNSPLHF
D: NA; V: TRBV7-2; J: TRBJ1-5; CDR3: CASSFLTGENQPQHF
D: NA; V: TRBV5-6; J: TRBJ1-2; CDR3: CASSLGIGWYGYTF
D: NA; V: TRBV7-3; J: TRBJ2-1; CDR3: CASSPGRSYNEQFF
D: NA; V: TRBV30; J: TRBJ1-2; CDR3: CAWSTGPNYGYTF
D: NA; V: TRBV7-9; J: TRBJ2-5; CDR3: CASSHTRGAETQYF
D: TRBD1; V: TRBV10-2; J: TRBJ1-4; CDR3: CASSDNRGNEKLFF
D: NA; V: TRBV28; J: TRBJ2-5; CDR3: CASSSPSEGETQYF
D: NA; V: TRBV6-5; J: TRBJ1-6; CDR3: CACRTGSNNSPLHF
D: NA; V: TRBV7-8; J: TRBJ1-5; CDR3: CASSLAGRPQHF
D: TRBD1; V: TRBV27; J: TRBJ1-2; CDR3: CASSLRQGQGGYTF
D: NA; V: TRBV3-1/TRBV3-2; J: TRBJ2-7; CDR3: CASSQEREQYF
D: NA; V: TRBV5-6; J: TRBJ1-5; CDR3: CASSFFRGPQHF
D: NA; V: TRBV14; J: TRBJ1-2; CDR3: CASSQASGGFYGYTF
D: NA; V: TRBV7-2; J: TRBJ2-2; CDR3: CASSLVAGNTGELFF
D: NA; V: TRBV28; J: TRBJ1-4; CDR3: CAVQTGRPFVGLFF
D: NA; V: TRBV27; J: TRBJ1-6; CDR3: CASRLRDSSYNSPLHF
D: NA; V: TRBV9; J: TRBJ2-3; CDR3: CASSAGRREGDTQYF
D: TRBD1; V: TRBV11-3; J: TRBJ2-7; CDR3: CASSPGTGAMNEQYF
D: TRBD1; V: TRBV9; J: TRBJ2-7; CDR3: CASSVGQGAYEQYF
D: TRBD2; V: TRBV10-2; J: TRBJ2-5; CDR3: CASSESWTSGGRETQYF
D: NA; V: TRBV6-1; J: TRBJ1-2; CDR3: CASSDWGVYGYTF
D: NA; V: TRBV30; J: TRBJ2-1; CDR3: CAWSAQNEQFF
D: NA; V: TRBV19; J: TRBJ1-5; CDR3: CASSSAEAYQPQHF
D: NA; V: TRBV28; J: TRBJ1-1; CDR3: CASSKNTEAFF
D: TRBD1; V: TRBV5-4; J: TRBJ1-1; CDR3: CASSLDRGQLNTEAFF
D: TRBD2; V: TRBV11-3; J: TRBJ2-2; CDR3: CASRGGVSGAMASTGELFF